This T cell receptor beta chain was recorded in a study of blood T cell repertoires in COVID-19. No more than 2 weeks before study entry, exposed participants had met a case of COVID-19. Sequencing was performed with immunoSEQ multiplex PCR; in TCRdb, only in-frame clones are kept and a portion is missing. The profile shows approximately 400,000 clones, roughly nine tenths of them singletons. This CDR3 contains 14 residues. The germline V and J ends were trimmed by 6 bases and 8 bases, with 17 bases remaining between them. The germline gives CDR1 ENHRY, CDR2 SYGVKD. Sequencing was performed on PBMCs or T cells enriched from blood (not recorded which). V usage is TRBV10-3 and J usage is TRBJ2-1, with TRBD2 as a possible D gene (7 bases). The clonotype comes from a woman in her thirties or forties who had been exposed to COVID-19. The CDR3 bases are TGTGCCATCAGCCAAAGGGGGGGCTGGGATGAGCAGTTCTTC. This sequence encodes CAISQRGGWDEQFF.